This T cell receptor beta chain was profiled in a study of blood T cell repertoires in COVID-19. Study overall: Sources were T cells, B-cell-depleted T cells, or PBMCs; the material itself was cDNA or gDNA.

Adults between roughly 18 and 95 years of age took part from under 30 US areas. Donors in Cohort 3 who had recovered were those with two negative PCRs, healthcare professional clearance, or resolution of their symptoms. The CDR3 is 15 amino acids. In germline, CDR1 is MNHEY, CDR2 SMNVEV (reference sequence). Trimming cost V 5 bases and J 4 bases; bases outside gene matches: 8. Original analysis: Quantification of nucleated cells was approximated via reference gene primer amplification. Only in-frame clones appear in the TCRdb table, and some are missing; sequencing was by immunoSEQ multiplex PCR. That table furnishes V, J and clone size, whereas the DNA furnished D and trimming. This sample has a few hundred thousand clones, with 85% to 90% found just once.

Sequencing was performed on PBMCs or T cells enriched from blood (not recorded which). The sequence was collected from a woman aged 18 to 35 who had recovered from COVID-19. The chain couples TRBV27 to TRBJ1-1; 9 bases match TRBD1. The CDR3 here is CASSPLATGGTEAFF. DNA of the CDR3: TGTGCCAGCAGTCCCCTGGCGACAGGGGGCACTGAAGCTTTCTTT.